The clone carrying this TCR beta chain showed up just once. One end of the junction fails to match germline, which may point to a read error. This CDR3 is built from 13 residues. Germline V lookup: CDR1 MDHEN, CDR2 SYDVKM. As handled by the study authors: Cell counts per sample came from amplifying reference gene primers. Method: immunoSEQ multiplex PCR; TCRdb's copy keeps in-frame clones and lacks some. The V and J calls and clone size come from that table; D and trimming were worked out from the DNA. The sample yields roughly 220,000 clones, 80% to 85% seen once. The sample is drawn from a study of blood T cell repertoires in COVID-19. Study-wide background: Sites in the United States, Italy and Spain provided acute and convalescent COVID-19 samples. From T cells, B-cell-depleted T cells, or PBMCs came the material, which was cDNA or gDNA.

The sequencing sample was made of peripheral blood. The V and J genes are TRBV28 and TRBJ2-1; weak D call: TRBD1 (5 bases). The sequence came from a man younger than 45 with active or convalescent COVID-19. The CDR3 protein is CASSLWEQGEQLF. As DNA, the CDR3 is TGTGCCAGCAGTTTATGGGAGCAGGGTGAGCAGCTCTTC.